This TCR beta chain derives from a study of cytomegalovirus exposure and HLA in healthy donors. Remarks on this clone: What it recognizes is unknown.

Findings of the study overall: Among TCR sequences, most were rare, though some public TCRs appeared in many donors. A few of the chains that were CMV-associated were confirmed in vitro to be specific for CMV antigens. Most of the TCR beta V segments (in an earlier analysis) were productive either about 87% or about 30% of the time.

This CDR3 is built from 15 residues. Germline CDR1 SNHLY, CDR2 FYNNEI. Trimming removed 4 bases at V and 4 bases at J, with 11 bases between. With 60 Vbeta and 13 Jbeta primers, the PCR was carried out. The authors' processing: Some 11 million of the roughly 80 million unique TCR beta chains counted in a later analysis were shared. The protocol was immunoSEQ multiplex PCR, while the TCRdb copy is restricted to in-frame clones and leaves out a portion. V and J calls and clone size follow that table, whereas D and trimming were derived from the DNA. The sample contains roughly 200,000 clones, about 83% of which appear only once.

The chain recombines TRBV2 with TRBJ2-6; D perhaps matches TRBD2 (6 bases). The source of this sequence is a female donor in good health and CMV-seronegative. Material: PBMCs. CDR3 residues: CASSAGARGANVLTF. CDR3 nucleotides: TGTGCCAGCAGTGCGGGAGCGAGGGGGGCCAACGTCCTGACTTTC.